This TCR beta chain was captured by sequencing in a study of molecular identifiers for immune sequencing clone quantification. MiXCR was run by TCRdb on the PCR reads, yielding one entry per CDR3 protein. Seen here are about half a million distinct CDR3 sequences, about 22% observed once, and the top ten hold under 0.85%. V gave up 6 bases and J gave up 4 bases, with 7 bases separating them. The CDR3 extends over 11 amino acids. Germline loops: CDR1 MNHEY, CDR2 SMNVEV (reference sequence). Study-wide results and limits: Underestimation of highly expanded clone sizes could arise where identical TCR molecules share a barcode. The share of molecules held by clones above 20 RNA copies was over 98% in effector cells and under 1% in naive cells.

In regard to this clonotype: The antigen is unknown.

Naive CD8 library inputs spanned about 18,000 to 1,100,000 sorted cells and 10%, 30% or 50% RNA. Naive CD8 T cells underwent sorting with the CD8+CD4-CCR7+CD45RA+ definition. The rearrangement uses TRBV27 and TRBJ2-7; the D is unclear. The clonotype comes from a human donor in good health. Some libraries in this study had Jurkat cell RNA spiked in. Sequencing was carried out using naive CD8+ T cells from blood, with Jurkat cell RNA spiked in. Subset reported: FACS-sorted CD8+CD4-CCR7+CD45RA+ naive T cells. The CDR3 sequence: CASRHGYEQYF. DNA for the CDR3: TGTGCCAGCAGGCATGGATACGAGCAGTACTTC.